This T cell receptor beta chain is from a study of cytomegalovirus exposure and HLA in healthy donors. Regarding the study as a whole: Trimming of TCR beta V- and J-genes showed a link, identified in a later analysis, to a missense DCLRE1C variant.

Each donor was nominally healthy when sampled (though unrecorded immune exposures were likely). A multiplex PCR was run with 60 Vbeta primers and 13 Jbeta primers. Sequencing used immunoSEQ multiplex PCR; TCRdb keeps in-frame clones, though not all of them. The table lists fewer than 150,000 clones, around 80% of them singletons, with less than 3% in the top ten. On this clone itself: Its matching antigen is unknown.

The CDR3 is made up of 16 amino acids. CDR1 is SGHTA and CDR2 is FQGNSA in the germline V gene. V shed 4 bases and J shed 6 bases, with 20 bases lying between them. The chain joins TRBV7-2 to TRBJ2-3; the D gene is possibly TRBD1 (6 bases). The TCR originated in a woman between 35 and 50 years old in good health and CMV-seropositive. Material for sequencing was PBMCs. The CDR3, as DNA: TGTGCCAGCAGCTCCCCCAGGGCTGGGGGCGGGGATACGCAGTATTTT. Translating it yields CASSSPRAGGGDTQYF.